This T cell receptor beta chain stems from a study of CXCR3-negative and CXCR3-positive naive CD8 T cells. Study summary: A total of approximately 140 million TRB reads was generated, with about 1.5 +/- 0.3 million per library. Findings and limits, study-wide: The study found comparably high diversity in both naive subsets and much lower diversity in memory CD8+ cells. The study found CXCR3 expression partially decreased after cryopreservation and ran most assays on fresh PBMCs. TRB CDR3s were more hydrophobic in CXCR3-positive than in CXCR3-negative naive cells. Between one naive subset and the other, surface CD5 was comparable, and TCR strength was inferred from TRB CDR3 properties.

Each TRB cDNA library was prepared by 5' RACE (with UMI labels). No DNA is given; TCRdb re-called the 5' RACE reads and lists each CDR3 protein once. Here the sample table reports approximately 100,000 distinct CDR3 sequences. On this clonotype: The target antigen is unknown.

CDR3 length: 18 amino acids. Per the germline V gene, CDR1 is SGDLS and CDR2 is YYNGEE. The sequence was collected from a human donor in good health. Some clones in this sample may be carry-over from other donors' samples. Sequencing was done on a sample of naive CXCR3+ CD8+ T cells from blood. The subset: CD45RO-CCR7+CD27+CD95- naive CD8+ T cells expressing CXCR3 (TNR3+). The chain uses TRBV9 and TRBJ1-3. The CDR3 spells CASSVAGDGSDGGNTIYF.